This T cell receptor (beta chain) emerged from a study of neoadjuvant anti-PD-1 for oral cavity cancer. On this clone itself: The antigen is not known.

The length of the CDR3 is 11 residues. V dropped 5 bases and J dropped 8 bases, with 9 bases sitting between them. The germline V gene has CDR1 DFQATT and CDR2 SNEGSKA (reference sequence). The time point: after neoadjuvant nivolumab, at surgical resection. Some clones are missing from TCRdb's copy, which holds only in-frame ones; the method was immunoSEQ multiplex PCR. In the table there are about 14,000 clones, 65% to 75% of which are singletons. General study points: PBMC Gini-index clonality exceeded responders' in non-responders post-nivolumab.

The starting material was PBMCs, obtained after nivolumab (anti-PD-1) treatment. The sequence came from a person between 40 and 80 years old with oral cavity squamous cell carcinoma. The genes are TRBV20-1 and TRBJ1-4; no clear D gene. The CDR3 region is CSAGLGEKLFF. The DNA for the CDR3 is TGCAGTGCTGGACTAGGGGAAAAACTGTTTTTT.